This TCR beta chain was identified in a study of human T cells and chemical hapten exposure. The sample holds many counts of this clonotype. The germline V gene has CDR1 MNHEY and CDR2 SVGAGI. This CDR3 has 14 amino acids. The V gene end was trimmed by 6 bases and the J gene end by 8 bases; junction bases not matched to a gene: 11. Study processing details: Samples contained a median of about 96,000 TCRs, with a range of 23,224 to 690,600. TCRdb re-called the RACE reads with MiXCR, one entry per CDR3 protein. For this entry, the V and J calls and clone size follow TCRdb and not the study's own pipeline. The data show 370,000 or so distinct CDR3 sequences, about 4.4% seen once. Time point of the sample: patch test 1, 2 weeks after DPC sensitization. Treatment meaning: therapeutic diphenylcyclopropenone sensitization with weekly scalp DPC.

This material consisted of whole blood, taken in connection with sensitization to the hapten diphenylcyclopropenone (DPC). This sequence joins TRBV6-5 and TRBJ2-7; 9 bases map to TRBD1. This receptor was taken from a woman between 50 and 59 years old with alopecia areata. Some clones in this sample may be carry-over from other donors' samples. CDR3 amino acids: CASSRDRVATKQYF. The DNA for the CDR3 is TGTGCCAGCAGCCGGGACAGGGTAGCTACGAAGCAGTACTTC.